The source of this T cell receptor beta chain is a study of cytotoxic CD8 clonotypes in ibrutinib-treated CLL. Whole-study context: Outcomes included approximately 24 partial and 2 complete responses; after median approximately six years, roughly 14 stayed remitted and around 12 progressed.

Concerning this clone itself: The antigen is not known.

Only in-frame clones appear in the TCRdb table, and some are missing; sequencing was by immunoSEQ multiplex PCR. The sample holds tens of thousands of clones; about 68% are singletons and the top ten take roughly 25%. Approximately 2.2 micrograms of genomic DNA from cryopreserved PBMCs went into TCR beta libraries. Whole-study results and caveats: At the start, clonality exceeded age-matched healthy donors and followed circulating CD8+ T-cell counts. Public clonotypes, found uncommonly, either contracted or stayed stable on treatment.

Germline V CDR1 and CDR2: MDHEN, SYDVKM. With 6 bases clipped from V and 3 bases from J, the junction kept 5 bases outside the gene matches. The CDR3 loop spans 15 amino acids. This clonotype originated in a human donor with chronic lymphocytic leukemia. Sequenced here: PBMCs, sampled before ibrutinib treatment. The chain recombines TRBV28 with TRBJ1-4, with 9 bases matching TRBD1. The CDR3: CASRLQGAPNEKLFF. The DNA of the CDR3 is TGTGCCAGCAGATTACAGGGGGCTCCTAATGAAAAACTGTTTTTT.